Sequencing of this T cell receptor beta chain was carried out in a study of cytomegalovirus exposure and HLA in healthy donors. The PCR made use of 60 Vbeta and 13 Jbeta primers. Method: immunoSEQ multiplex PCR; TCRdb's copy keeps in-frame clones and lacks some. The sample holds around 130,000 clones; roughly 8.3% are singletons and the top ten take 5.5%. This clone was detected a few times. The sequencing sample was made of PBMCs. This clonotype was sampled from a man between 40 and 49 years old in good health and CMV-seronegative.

CDR3 amino acids: CASSQEAQGDYEQYF. For the CDR3, the DNA is TGCGCCAGCAGCCAAGAGGCACAGGGGGACTACGAGCAGTACTTC. The rearrangement links TRBV4-1 to TRBJ2-7; 8 bases agree with TRBD1. The CDR3 extends over 15 amino acids. With 0 bases clipped from V and 3 bases from J, the junction kept 4 bases outside the gene matches. CDR1 is MGHRA and CDR2 is YSYEKL in the germline V gene.